A selection of T cell receptor beta chains follows, all from one sample in a study of OX40 agonist ivuxolimab in advanced cancers. Clones were sequenced by immunoSEQ multiplex PCR, and TCRdb holds only the in-frame ones, with some missing. The sample lists tens of thousands of clones, around four fifths occurring once. The sequenced sample was CD4+ or CD8+ T cells sorted from blood, obtained in a trial of the OX40 agonist ivuxolimab. Source of these receptors: an adult with an advanced solid tumor such as melanoma, head and neck, liver or kidney cancer. The CDR3 runs from the conserved cysteine through the conserved F or W. Each record gives: CDR3 protein, CDR3 DNA, V gene, clone size, D gene, J gene. A D gene is named only where the DNA matches it firmly. A clone size is listed for some rows: how often the clone was seen (once, few, many), or a class if it is expanded.

CDR3aa: CASSQGRGNDEQFF
CDR3nt: TGCGCCAGCAGCCAGGGTCGAGGAAACGATGAGCAGTTCTTC
v_gene: TRBV4-3
abundance: .
d_gene: .
j_gene: TRBJ2-1

CDR3aa: CASSLAGGGSPYEQYF
CDR3nt: TGCGCCAGCAGCTTGGCCGGAGGCGGGAGCCCCTACGAGCAGTACTTC
v_gene: TRBV5-1
abundance: .
d_gene: TRBD2
j_gene: TRBJ2-7

CDR3aa: CASSRTYEQYF
CDR3nt: TGTGCCAGCTCACGGACCTACGAGCAGTACTTC
v_gene: TRBV18
abundance: .
d_gene: .
j_gene: TRBJ2-7

CDR3aa: CASSLRGRGTEAFF
CDR3nt: TGTGCCAGCAGCTTAAGGGGGCGAGGTACTGAAGCTTTCTTT
v_gene: TRBV7-2
abundance: once
d_gene: TRBD1
j_gene: TRBJ1-1

CDR3aa: CASSLLAGEAYEQYF
CDR3nt: TGTGCCAGCAGTTTATTAGCAGGGGAAGCCTACGAGCAGTACTTC
v_gene: TRBV28
abundance: .
d_gene: .
j_gene: TRBJ2-7

CDR3aa: CASRGILKNTEAFF
CDR3nt: TGCGCCAGCAGGGGGATATTGAAGAACACTGAAGCTTTCTTT
v_gene: TRBV4-1
abundance: .
d_gene: .
j_gene: TRBJ1-1

CDR3aa: CASSIAPDGVTGELFF
CDR3nt: TGTGCCAGTAGTATAGCCCCGGACGGTGTCACCGGGGAGCTGTTTTTT
v_gene: TRBV19
abundance: .
d_gene: .
j_gene: TRBJ2-2

CDR3aa: CASSQDLGGAGYSIYF
CDR3nt: TGCGCCAGCAGCCAAGATCTCGGTGGAGCGGGATATAGTATATACTTC
v_gene: TRBV4-1
abundance: .
d_gene: TRBD2
j_gene: TRBJ2-5

CDR3aa: CASSKERGRGRAETEAFF
CDR3nt: TGTGCCAGCAGCAAAGAGAGGGGGAGGGGAAGGGCAGAAACTGAAGCTTTCTTT
v_gene: TRBV21-1
abundance: .
d_gene: .
j_gene: TRBJ1-1

CDR3aa: CAWSVQETQYF
CDR3nt: TGTGCCTGGAGTGTACAGGAGACCCAGTACTTC
v_gene: TRBV30
abundance: .
d_gene: .
j_gene: TRBJ2-5

CDR3aa: CSGTSGSPNNEQFF
CDR3nt: TGCAGCGGGACTAGCGGGAGTCCCAACAATGAGCAGTTCTTC
v_gene: TRBV29-1
abundance: once
d_gene: TRBD2
j_gene: TRBJ2-1

CDR3aa: CASSPQTGGGQETQYF
CDR3nt: TGTGCCAGCAGCCCCCAGACAGGGGGCGGGCAAGAGACCCAGTACTTC
v_gene: TRBV7-2
abundance: .
d_gene: TRBD1
j_gene: TRBJ2-5

CDR3aa: CASSLGTGYSYEQYF
CDR3nt: TGCGCCAGCAGCTTGGGGACAGGTTATTCCTACGAGCAGTACTTC
v_gene: TRBV5-1
abundance: .
d_gene: TRBD1
j_gene: TRBJ2-7

CDR3aa: CASSLEDSGNEQFF
CDR3nt: TGCGCCAGCAGCTTGGAGGACAGTGGCAATGAGCAGTTCTTC
v_gene: TRBV5-1
abundance: .
d_gene: .
j_gene: TRBJ2-1

CDR3aa: CASSLDNRASKLFF
CDR3nt: TGTGCCAGCAGCTTGGATAACAGGGCTAGCAAACTGTTTTTT
v_gene: TRBV5-4
abundance: once
d_gene: .
j_gene: TRBJ1-4

CDR3aa: CASKGTGLYGYTF
CDR3nt: TGTGCCAGCAAAGGGACAGGATTGTATGGCTACACCTTC
v_gene: TRBV27
abundance: .
d_gene: TRBD1
j_gene: TRBJ1-2

CDR3aa: CASSPGSGDEQYF
CDR3nt: TGCGCCAGCAGCCCAGGGTCTGGCGACGAGCAGTACTTC
v_gene: TRBV4-3
abundance: .
d_gene: .
j_gene: TRBJ2-7

CDR3aa: CSARTTGEAFF
CDR3nt: TGCAGTGCTAGGACGACAGGGGAGGCTTTCTTT
v_gene: TRBV20-1
abundance: .
d_gene: TRBD1
j_gene: TRBJ1-1

CDR3aa: CASSSRVGLAFF
CDR3nt: TGTGCCAGCAGCTCCAGGGTGGGTCTCGCTTTCTTT
v_gene: TRBV7-2
abundance: .
d_gene: .
j_gene: TRBJ1-1

CDR3aa: CAISEASGTVETQYF
CDR3nt: TGTGCCATCAGTGAGGCTAGCGGGACGGTAGAGACCCAGTACTTC
v_gene: TRBV10-3
abundance: few
d_gene: TRBD2
j_gene: TRBJ2-5

CDR3aa: CASSLTVWGINEQFF
CDR3nt: TGTGCCAGCAGTTTAACGGTTTGGGGGATCAATGAGCAGTTCTTC
v_gene: TRBV28
abundance: .
d_gene: .
j_gene: TRBJ2-1

CDR3aa: CASSLGGQSFGRRNTQYF
CDR3nt: TGTGCCAGCAGCTTGGGGGGACAGTCTTTCGGAAGAAGGAATACGCAGTATTTT
v_gene: TRBV11-2
abundance: few
d_gene: .
j_gene: TRBJ2-3

CDR3aa: CASSFSDYGTDTQYF
CDR3nt: TGCGCCAGCAGCTTCAGTGACTACGGCACAGATACGCAGTATTTT
v_gene: TRBV5-1
abundance: .
d_gene: .
j_gene: TRBJ2-3

CDR3aa: CASSFTDRGQETQYF
CDR3nt: TGTGCCAGCAGCTTCACGGACAGGGGGCAAGAGACCCAGTACTTC
v_gene: TRBV11-2
abundance: few
d_gene: TRBD1
j_gene: TRBJ2-5

CDR3aa: CASSLGGEKLFF
CDR3nt: TGTGCCAGCAGCTTAGGAGGGGAAAAACTGTTTTTT
v_gene: TRBV11-2
abundance: .
d_gene: .
j_gene: TRBJ1-4